The sequence of this T cell receptor beta chain was determined in a study of blood T cell repertoires in COVID-19. In germline, CDR1 is MDHEN, CDR2 SYDVKM. Trimming cost V 4 bases and J 9 bases; bases outside gene matches: 9. The CDR3 totals 15 residues. Repertoires were generated with immunoSEQ multiplex PCR, while TCRdb's copy carries only in-frame clones and drops some. Among approximately 110,000 clones listed, around 91% were seen once. Sequencing input: peripheral blood. The V and J genes are TRBV28 and TRBJ1-5; TRBD1 agrees at 10 bases. The receptor was isolated from a woman aged 80 or older with acute or convalescent COVID-19. The CDR3 bases are TGTGCCAGCAGTTCGGGGACAGGGGCGCGGTGGCCCCAGCATTTT. This gives the protein CASSSGTGARWPQHF.